The 16 T cell receptor beta chains presented below share a single source sample, sequenced in a study of lymphopenia after photon versus proton radiotherapy. The table came from immunoSEQ multiplex PCR; TCRdb's copy has only in-frame clones and leaves some out. The sample contains tens of thousands of clones, about 93% of which appear only once. This specimen was peripheral blood, taken from a patient treated with photon-based radiotherapy. All receptors derive from a man aged 60-69 years with cholangiocarcinoma.

This sequence joins TRBV7-2 and TRBJ2-7; D gene unclear. Between the trimmed V and J ends, which lost 5 bases and 1 base, there was a span of 12 bases. Germline CDR1 reads SGHTA; CDR2 reads FQGNSA. The CDR3 totals 14 residues. In DNA form, the CDR3 reads TGTGCCAGCAGCGGAAGACGGAATTCCTACGAGCAGTACTTC. Amino acid sequence: CASSGRRNSYEQYF.

A single count supports this clone. The rearrangement joins TRBV5-8 to TRBJ1-1; no clear D. The CDR3 is 14 amino acids. Germline V gene data show CDR1 as SGHTS and CDR2 as YDEGEE. Trimming took 0 bases from V and 2 from J, leaving 8 bases between them. Here the CDR3 reads CASSLVLRNTEAFF. In DNA, the CDR3 is TGTGCCAGCAGCTTGGTTTTACGAAACACTGAAGCTTTCTTT.

This clone was seen just once. This sample includes further DNA sequences coding for the same CDR3. The chain employs TRBV14 and TRBJ2-3, with 7 bases fitting TRBD1. CDR3 length equals 16 residues. Trimming took 5 bases from V and 1 from J; bases not matched to a gene: 9. Germline CDR1 reads SGHDN; CDR2 reads FVKESK. Here the CDR3 DNA reads TGTGCCAGCAGCTACTATCTAGGGACAGGCACAGATACGCAGTATTTT. Translated, it gives CASSYYLGTGTDTQYF.

Only one count was recorded for this clone. This chain joins TRBV15 and TRBJ2-5, with 7 bases matching TRBD2. Unmatched junction bases numbered 6, after V lost 1 base and J lost 4 bases. Germline V gene lookup returns CDR1 LNHNV and CDR2 YYDKDF (reference sequence). This CDR3 contains 15 residues. The CDR3 DNA reads as TGTGCCACCAGCAGAGGGGCTAGCGGATTAGAGACCCAGTACTTC. Translation gives CATSRGASGLETQYF.

The V gene is TRBV5-5, the J gene TRBJ1-2; D gene uncertain. CDR1 and CDR2 (germline): SGHKS, YYEKEE (reference sequence). The CDR3 extends over 13 amino acids. Trimming took off 1 base at V and 4 bases at J, with 8 bases between the two ends. CDR3 amino acids: CASSLLRGYGYTF. In DNA, the CDR3 is TGTGCCAGCAGCTTGTTGCGGGGCTATGGCTACACCTTC.

The J gene is TRBJ2-1, the V gene TRBV7-2, with 8 bases that match TRBD1. The CDR3 has 19 residues. V lost 5 bases, J lost 7 bases, and 22 bases stayed unmatched. CDR1 is SGHTA, CDR2 FQGNSA, per germline. CDR3 in DNA: TGTGCCAGCAGCGAAAGAGGACCCGCTGGGCAGGGGGCGTCGAATGAGCAGTTCTTC. This sequence encodes CASSERGPAGQGASNEQFF.

The chain has TRBV5-8 and TRBJ1-3; D is unresolved. From germline, CDR1 is SGHTS and CDR2 YDEGEE. The V and J ends lost 2 bases and 2 bases respectively, with 11 bases between them. CDR3 length: 15 residues. The DNA of the CDR3 is TGTGCCAGCAGCTTCGGCCCCGATCCTGGAAACACCATATATTTT. Translating it yields CASSFGPDPGNTIYF. Based on the CDR3 plus reference TRBV5-8 and TRBJ1-3, the full variable domain is EAGVTQSPTHLIKTRGQQATLRCSPISGHTSVYWYQQALGLGLQFLLWYDEGEERNRGNFPPRFSGRQFPNYSSELNVNALELEDSALYLCASSFGPDPGNTIYFGEGSWLTVV.

V is TRBV5-1 and J is TRBJ1-1; maybe TRBD1 (6 bases). The V end was cut by 0 bases, the J end by 3 bases, with 9 bases between. Germline V gene lookup returns CDR1 SGHRS and CDR2 YFSETQ. The CDR3 has 14 residues. CDR3 amino acids: CASSLGGPYTEAFF. CDR3 DNA sequence: TGCGCCAGCAGCTTGGGGGGGCCCTACACTGAAGCTTTCTTT.

This chain links TRBV2 with TRBJ1-2; possibly TRBD1 for D (5 bases). This CDR3 region has 13 residues. V lost 5 bases and J 6 bases, leaving 13 bases between the germline ends. CDR1 and CDR2 (germline): SNHLY, FYNNEI. CDR3 nucleotide sequence: TGTGCCAGCAGTTGGGGCGGGTCCGATGGCTACACCTTC. This gives the protein CASSWGGSDGYTF.

CDR3 nucleotide sequence: TGTGCCAGCAGCTTAGGAGGAGGCGAGACCCAGTACTTC. Amino acids: CASSLGGGETQYF. The rearrangement uses TRBV11-3 and TRBJ2-5, with a weak D call TRBD2 (5 bases). The CDR3 loop spans 13 amino acids. Deletions cut 1 base from V and 5 bases from J, with 8 bases between. Germline V gives CDR1 SGHNT, CDR2 YENEEA.

This rearrangement joins TRBV5-8 to TRBJ2-6; 8 bases are a match to TRBD1. This CDR3 region has 17 residues. V was clipped by 4 bases and J by 0 bases; unmatched bases: 6. CDR1 is SGHTS and CDR2 is YDEGEE in the germline V gene. This chain's CDR3 is CASSRDRIFSGANVLTF. CDR3 sequence (DNA): TGTGCCAGCAGCCGGGACAGGATTTTCTCTGGGGCCAACGTCCTGACTTTC.

In its sample, this clone was seen once. The chain couples TRBV7-6 to TRBJ1-5; 7 nucleotides agree with TRBD1. J lost 6 bases, V lost 5 bases, and 4 bases had no gene match. This CDR3 contains 13 residues. CDR1 SGHVS and CDR2 FNYEAQ come from the germline V gene. The CDR3 DNA reads TGTGCCAGCAGCCCCGACAGGGTTCAGCCCCAGCATTTT. Protein product: CASSPDRVQPQHF.

This chain joins TRBV28 and TRBJ2-5; 11 bases agree with TRBD2. Germline V gives CDR1 MDHEN, CDR2 SYDVKM. The CDR3 has 16 amino acids. Trimming at V came to 2 bases and at J to 2 bases, leaving 4 bases not matched to a gene. The CDR3 is CASSLRLAGPQETQYF. The CDR3, as DNA: TGTGCCAGCAGTTTAAGACTAGCGGGACCACAAGAGACCCAGTACTTC.

With regard to this clone: Relative to the germline gene, one junction end is altered; a read error may explain this. V usage is TRBV18 and J usage is TRBJ1-2; 10 nucleotides match TRBD1. The V gene's germline CDR1 is KGHSH and CDR2 LQKENI. This CDR3 region has 17 residues. The DNA of the CDR3 is TGTGCCAGCTCCCCCCGGACCGGGACAGGGGATAACGATGGCTACACCTTC. Translating gives CASSPRTGTGDNDGYTF.

This rearrangement joins TRBV5-1 to TRBJ1-6; D possibly corresponds to TRBD1 (5 bases). V lost 2 bases, J lost 8 bases, and 11 bases lay in between. The CDR3 covers 14 residues. Per germline, CDR1 SGHRS and CDR2 YFSETQ. The CDR3 coding sequence is TGCGCCAGCAGCTTACAGGTGGGGGATTCACCCCTCCACTTT. It is translated as CASSLQVGDSPLHF.

This clone was seen a single time. V is TRBV19 and J is TRBJ2-7; TRBD2 might be the D (6 bases). The CDR3 is 13 amino acids. V lost 6 bases and J lost 3, with 12 bases in between. The germline V gene encodes CDR1 LNHDA and CDR2 SQIVND (reference sequence). The CDR3 spells CASRGLPNYEQYF. Here the CDR3 DNA reads TGTGCCAGTAGGGGACTGCCAAACTACGAGCAGTACTTC.